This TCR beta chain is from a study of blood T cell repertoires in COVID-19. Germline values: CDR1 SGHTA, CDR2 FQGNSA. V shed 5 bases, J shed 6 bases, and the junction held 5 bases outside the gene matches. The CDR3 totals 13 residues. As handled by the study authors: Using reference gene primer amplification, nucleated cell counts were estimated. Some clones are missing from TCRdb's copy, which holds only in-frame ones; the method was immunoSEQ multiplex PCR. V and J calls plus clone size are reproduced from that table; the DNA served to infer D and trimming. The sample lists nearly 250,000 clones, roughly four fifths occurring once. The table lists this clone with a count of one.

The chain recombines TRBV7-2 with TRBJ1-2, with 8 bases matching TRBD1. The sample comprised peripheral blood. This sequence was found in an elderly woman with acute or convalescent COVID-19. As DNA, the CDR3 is TGTGCCAGCAGCGACAGGGGCAGGGATGGCTACACCTTC. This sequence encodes CASSDRGRDGYTF.